This T cell receptor beta chain comes out of a study of cytomegalovirus exposure and HLA in healthy donors. Study information: There were 88 million or so unique TCRs (from HLA-typed donors) in an early data release.

Study results and caveats: In a later analysis, across HLA loci, associated TCR counts were highest for DRB1, lowest for HLA-C. One cluster of highly shared sequence variants probably arose as a sequencing artifact. In a later analysis, TCR beta V- and J-gene trimming was associated with a missense DCLRE1C variant.

Amplification used 60 Vbeta primers and 13 Jbeta primers. Only in-frame clones appear in the TCRdb table, and some are missing; sequencing was by immunoSEQ multiplex PCR. The table includes about 250,000 clones, more than 70% detected once. CDR3 length: 17 amino acids. CDR1 and CDR2 from the germline V gene are LNHDA and SQIVND (reference sequence). Unmatched junction bases numbered 13, after V lost 7 bases and J lost 5 bases. With regard to this clone: The antigen remains undetermined.

The V call is TRBV19, the J call TRBJ2-2, with 10 bases matching TRBD2. The clonotype originates from a boy aged 5-17 years in good health and CMV-seronegative. Specimen: PBMCs. The CDR3 region is CASMPIKTSGATGELFF. The CDR3 DNA is TGTGCCAGTATGCCTATAAAAACTAGCGGGGCGACCGGGGAGCTGTTTTTT. The full variable domain, with the rest looked up from reference TRBV19 and TRBJ2-2, is DGGITQSPKYLFRKEGQNVTLSCEQNLNHDAMYWYRQDPGQGLRLIYYSQIVNDFQKGDIAEGYSVSREKKESFPLTVTSAQKNPTAFYLCASMPIKTSGATGELFFGEGSRLTVL.